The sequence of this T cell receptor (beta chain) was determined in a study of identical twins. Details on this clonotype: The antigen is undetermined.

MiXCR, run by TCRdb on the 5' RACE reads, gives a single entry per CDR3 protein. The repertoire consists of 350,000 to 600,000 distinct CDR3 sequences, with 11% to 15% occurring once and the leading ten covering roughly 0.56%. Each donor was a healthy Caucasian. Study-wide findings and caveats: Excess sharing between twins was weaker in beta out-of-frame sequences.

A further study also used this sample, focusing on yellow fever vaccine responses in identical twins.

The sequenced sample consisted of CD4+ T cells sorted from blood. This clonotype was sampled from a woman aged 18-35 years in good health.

CDR3 region: CASSPPRTGGTYEQYF. CDR3 sequence (DNA): TGTGCCAGCTCACCACCGAGGACGGGAGGGACCTACGAGCAGTACTTC. The rearrangement links TRBV18 to TRBJ2-7; 8 bases are shared with TRBD2. V shed 0 bases and J 2 bases; nucleotides not matched to a gene: 6. The CDR3 sequence is 16 residues long. From germline, CDR1 is KGHSH and CDR2 LQKENI.